One and the same sample provided the 19 T cell receptor beta chains below, sequenced in a study of T cell responses to AZD1222 COVID-19 vaccine. TCRdb keeps only in-frame clones here, not all; method: immunoSEQ multiplex PCR. The sample lists about 150,000 clones; 92% were seen once. The sequencing used peripheral blood, collected on day 0 of AZD1222 vaccination. These receptors came from an adult in good health.

This chain connects TRBV19 to TRBJ1-6; D gene ambiguous. Germline assignment: CDR1 LNHDA and CDR2 SQIVND (reference sequence). V was clipped by 9 bases and J by 14 bases, with 23 bases between them. The CDR3 runs to 14 residues. As DNA, the CDR3 is TGTGCCAGCAATGCCCCACCGGCATCGGCGGCCCTCCACTTT. Its protein product is CASNAPPASAALHF.

The chain is built from TRBV3-1 (or the pseudogene TRBV3-2) and TRBJ1-2; D unclear. The CDR3 consists of 13 residues. The germline gives CDR1 LGHDT, CDR2 YNNKEL (reference sequence). Trimming cost V 2 bases and J 6 bases, with 10 bases left between them. The DNA of the CDR3 is TGTGCCAGCAGCCAAAGGTCGGTAGATGGCTACACCTTC. Its translation is CASSQRSVDGYTF.

The chain is built from TRBV7-9 and TRBJ2-2, with TRBD1 matching 11 bases. CDR1 and CDR2 (germline): SEHNR, FQNEAQ (reference sequence). V trimming: 4 bases; J trimming: 5 bases; junction bases outside the gene matches: 6. The CDR3 consists of 16 residues. CDR3 in amino acids: CASSSRDRGDTGELFF. CDR3 nucleotides: TGTGCCAGCAGCTCCAGGGACAGGGGGGATACCGGGGAGCTGTTTTTT.

The chain combines TRBV4-1 with TRBJ2-1, with TRBD2 identical over 7 bases. With 2 bases clipped from V and 3 bases from J, the junction kept 10 bases outside the gene matches. Germline lookup yields CDR1 MGHRA and CDR2 YSYEKL. CDR3 length equals 17 residues. The DNA for the CDR3 is TGCGCCAGCAGCCAATGGTGGGGGGAGGGCCGCTACAATGAGCAGTTCTTC. Protein: CASSQWWGEGRYNEQFF.

J is TRBJ2-2 and V is TRBV6-6, with 7 nucleotides matching TRBD1. Trimming cost V 6 bases and J 4 bases; bases outside gene matches: 5. The length of the CDR3 is 14 residues. CDR1 is MNHNY, CDR2 SVGAGI, per germline (reference sequence). The CDR3 bases are TGTGCCAGCAGCCCGACAGGGTTCACCGGGGAGCTGTTTTTT. It encodes CASSPTGFTGELFF.

This clone was observed a single time. The chain combines TRBV6-5 with TRBJ1-6; 9 nucleotides align to TRBD1. Germline values: CDR1 MNHEY, CDR2 SVGAGI. This CDR3 spans 14 amino acids. V dropped 7 bases and J dropped 7; count of bases not matched to a gene: 5. CDR3 sequence (DNA): TGTGCCAGCACCCGGACAGGGGCAAATTCACCCCTCCACTTT. Amino acids: CASTRTGANSPLHF.

The chain has TRBV28 and TRBJ1-1; D gene ambiguous. Between the trimmed V and J ends, which lost 7 bases and 1 base, there was a span of 10 bases. The germline gives CDR1 MDHEN, CDR2 SYDVKM. The CDR3 totals 13 residues. The chain's CDR3 is CASTPLGNTEAFF. CDR3 DNA sequence: TGTGCCAGCACCCCCTTAGGGAACACTGAAGCTTTCTTT.

This rearrangement joins TRBV19 to TRBJ1-1; D unresolved. CDR1 and CDR2 from the germline V gene are LNHDA and SQIVND (reference sequence). V lost 6 bases and J lost 8, with 10 bases in between. The CDR3 length is 11 residues. CDR3 coding DNA: TGTGCCAGTAGCTTCGGTCGGGAAGCTTTCTTT. This translates into CASSFGREAFF. The full variable domain, its missing parts supplied by reference TRBV19 and TRBJ1-1, is DGGITQSPKYLFRKEGQNVTLSCEQNLNHDAMYWYRQDPGQGLRLIYYSQIVNDFQKGDIAEGYSVSREKKESFPLTVTSAQKNPTAFYLCASSFGREAFFGQGTRLTVV.

This clone was counted a single time. The chain is built from TRBV25-1 and TRBJ1-6; a possible D gene is TRBD1 (6 bases). The CDR3 sequence is 18 residues long. Deletions cut 4 bases from V and 6 bases from J, with 22 bases between. Per germline, CDR1 MGHDK and CDR2 SYGVNS. CDR3 DNA: TGTGCCAGCAGTGGGACAGCCCAAGGGAGAGAATTTAATTCACCCCTCCACTTT. Translated, it gives CASSGTAQGREFNSPLHF.

The V gene is TRBV6-2 or TRBV6-3, the J gene TRBJ1-1, with 9 bases identical to TRBD1. This CDR3 is built from 17 residues. The V gene's germline CDR1 is MNHEY and CDR2 SVGEGT. V gave up 3 bases and J gave up 3 bases; unmatched junction bases: 11. Here the CDR3 DNA reads TGTGCCAGCAGTTATCAAAACAGGGGGCGCGGGTACACTGAAGCTTTCTTT. It specifies CASSYQNRGRGYTEAFF.

This chain uses TRBV7-8 with TRBJ2-5, with 7 bases matching TRBD1. Trimming at V came to 4 bases and at J to 2 bases, leaving 1 base not matched to a gene. The CDR3 length is 13 residues. Germline values: CDR1 SGHVS, CDR2 FQNEAQ. DNA of the CDR3: TGTGCCAGCAGCTCGGGACAGCAAGAGACCCAGTACTTC. Translation: CASSSGQQETQYF. Combining the CDR3 with reference TRBV7-8 and TRBJ2-5 gives the whole variable domain GAGVSQSPRYKVAKRGQDVALRCDPISGHVSLFWYQQALGQGPEFLTYFQNEAQLDKSGLPSDRFFAERPEGSVSTLKIQRTQQEDSAVYLCASSSGQQETQYFGPGTRLLVL.

V and J are TRBV28 and TRBJ1-2, with D tentatively TRBD1 (6 bases). The CDR3 has 18 amino acids. Germline assignment: CDR1 MDHEN and CDR2 SYDVKM. Deletions cut 4 bases from V and 2 bases from J, with 23 bases between. The CDR3 DNA reads TGTGCCAGCAGTTCGGCAGGGGCTAATTCGGGCCGGAACTATGGCTACACCTTC. Translated, it gives CASSSAGANSGRNYGYTF.

The chain uses TRBV18 and TRBJ1-3; a possible D gene is TRBD1 (6 bases). CDR1 and CDR2 (germline): KGHSH, LQKENI. Between the trimmed V and J ends, which lost 6 bases and 0 bases, there was a span of 15 bases. The CDR3 is made up of 16 amino acids. CDR3 bases: TGTGCCAGCTCCGCTAACCGGGACAACTCTGGAAACACCATATATTTT. This sequence encodes CASSANRDNSGNTIYF.

This sequence joins TRBV5-4 and TRBJ1-6; D remains unclear. The CDR3 consists of 17 residues. Trimming pared 2 bases from V and 10 bases from J, leaving 22 bases between. Germline-derived CDR1 and CDR2 are SGHNT and YYREEE (reference sequence). CDR3 in DNA: TGTGCCAGCAGCTTTCCTGGAAAGATGGGAATCCAATCACCCCTCCACTTT. Protein sequence: CASSFPGKMGIQSPLHF.

V usage is TRBV6-4 and J usage is TRBJ2-2, with 8 bases fitting TRBD2. CDR1 MRHNA and CDR2 SNTAGT come from the germline V gene. The CDR3 contains 13 residues. The V segment lost 6 bases and the J segment 7 bases; nucleotides outside the gene matches: 4. The CDR3 DNA is TGTGCCAGCAGCGGACTAGCCGGCGGGGAGCTGTTTTTT. It yields the protein CASSGLAGGELFF.

This chain links TRBV30 with TRBJ2-5, with 11 bases matching TRBD2. Germline CDR1 GTSNPN, CDR2 SVGIG (reference sequence). This CDR3 contains 15 residues. The V gene end was trimmed by 0 bases and the J gene end by 4 bases; junction bases not matched to a gene: 4. The CDR3 reads CAWSVTSGRGETQYF. DNA for the CDR3: TGTGCCTGGAGTGTAACTAGCGGGAGAGGAGAGACCCAGTACTTC.

The V call is TRBV28, the J call TRBJ2-5; D gene ambiguous. The germline CDR1 and CDR2 sequences are MDHEN and SYDVKM. The CDR3 covers 12 residues. Trimming left V 5 bases short and J 7 bases short, with 11 bases between. CDR3 bases: TGTGCCAGCAGTCCCACACGACGGACCCAGTACTTC. Translating it yields CASSPTRRTQYF.

This chain connects TRBV9 to TRBJ1-3, with a possible D match to TRBD1 (5 bases). The CDR3 spans 15 residues. The ends were cut back, 0 bases at V and 1 base at J, with 8 bases in the middle. Germline lookup yields CDR1 SGDLS and CDR2 YYNGEE. DNA of the CDR3: TGTGCCAGCAGCGTAGGGTCAGGGTCTGGAAACACCATATATTTT. It codes for CASSVGSGSGNTIYF.

The CDR3 coding sequence is TGCGCCAGCAGCCCGGGCGACATCCTAGCCAAAAACATTCAGTACTTC. It translates to CASSPGDILAKNIQYF. J is TRBJ2-4 and V is TRBV4-1, with D hard to call. The CDR3 contains 16 residues. Germline V gene sequence: CDR1 MGHRA, CDR2 YSYEKL. Trimming took 4 bases from V and 0 from J, leaving 13 bases between them.